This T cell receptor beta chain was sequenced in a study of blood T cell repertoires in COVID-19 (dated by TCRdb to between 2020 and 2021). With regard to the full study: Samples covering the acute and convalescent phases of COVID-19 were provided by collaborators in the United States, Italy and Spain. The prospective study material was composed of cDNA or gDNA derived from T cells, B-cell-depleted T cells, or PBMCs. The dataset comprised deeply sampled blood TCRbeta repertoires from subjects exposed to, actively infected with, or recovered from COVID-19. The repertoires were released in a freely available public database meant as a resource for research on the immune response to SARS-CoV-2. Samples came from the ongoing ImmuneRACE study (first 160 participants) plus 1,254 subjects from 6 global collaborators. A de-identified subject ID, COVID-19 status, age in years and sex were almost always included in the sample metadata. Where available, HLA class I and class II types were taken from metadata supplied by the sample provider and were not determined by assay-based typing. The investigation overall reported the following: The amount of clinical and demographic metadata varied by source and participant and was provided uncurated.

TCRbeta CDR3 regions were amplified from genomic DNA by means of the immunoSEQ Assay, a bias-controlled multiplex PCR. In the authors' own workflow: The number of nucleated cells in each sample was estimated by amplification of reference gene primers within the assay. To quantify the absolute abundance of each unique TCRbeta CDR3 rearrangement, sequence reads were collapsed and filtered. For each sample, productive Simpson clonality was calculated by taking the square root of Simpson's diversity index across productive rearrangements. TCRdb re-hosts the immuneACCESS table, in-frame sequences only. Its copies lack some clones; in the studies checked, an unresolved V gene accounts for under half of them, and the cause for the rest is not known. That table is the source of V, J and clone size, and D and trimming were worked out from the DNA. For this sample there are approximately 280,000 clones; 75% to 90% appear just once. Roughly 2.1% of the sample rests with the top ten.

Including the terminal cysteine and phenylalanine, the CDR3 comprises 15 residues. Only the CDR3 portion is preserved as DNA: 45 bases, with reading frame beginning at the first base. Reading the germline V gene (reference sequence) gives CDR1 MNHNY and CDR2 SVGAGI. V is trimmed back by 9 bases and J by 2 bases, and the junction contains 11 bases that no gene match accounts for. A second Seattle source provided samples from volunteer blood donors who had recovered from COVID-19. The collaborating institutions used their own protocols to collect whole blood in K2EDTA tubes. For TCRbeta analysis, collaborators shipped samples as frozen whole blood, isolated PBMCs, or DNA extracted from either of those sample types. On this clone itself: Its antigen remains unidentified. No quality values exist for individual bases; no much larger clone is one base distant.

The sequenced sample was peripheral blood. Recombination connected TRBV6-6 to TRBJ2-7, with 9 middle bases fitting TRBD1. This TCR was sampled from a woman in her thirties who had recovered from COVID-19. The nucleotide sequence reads TGTGCCAGTCCCGGGACAGGGAGGTCCCCCTACGAGCAGTACTTC. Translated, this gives CASPGTGRSPYEQYF.